The 15 T cell receptor beta chains given below trace back to one sample, sequenced in a study of T cells after yellow fever vaccination. TCRdb reanalysed the 5' RACE reads using MiXCR and keeps one entry per CDR3 protein. The table shows approximately 340,000 distinct CDR3 sequences, with 7.5% to 9% occurring only once. Sequenced material: PBMCs, taken on the day of the first yellow fever vaccination. These receptors were obtained from a young man who received the YFV17D yellow fever vaccine.

This clonotype appeared many times. This chain joins TRBV19 and TRBJ2-3, with D perhaps matching TRBD1 (5 bases). Trimming took off 7 bases at V and 4 bases at J, with 18 bases between the two ends. Germline V lookup: CDR1 LNHDA, CDR2 SQIVND (reference sequence). The CDR3 sequence is 15 residues long. For the CDR3, the DNA is TGTGCCAGTACCATGGGGCAGGGTAGGGCAGATACGCAGTATTTT. The encoded protein is CASTMGQGRADTQYF.

This clonotype occurred a few times. The V gene is TRBV27, the J gene TRBJ2-2, with 12 bases aligning to TRBD2. This CDR3 is 19 amino acids long. Germline CDR1 is MNHEY and CDR2 is SMNVEV (reference sequence). Trimming removed 4 bases from V and 2 bases from J; junction bases left unmatched: 11. CDR3 amino acids: CASSYYTSGGIVNTGELFF. The CDR3 nucleotides are TGTGCCAGCAGTTATTACACTAGCGGGGGGATCGTTAACACCGGGGAGCTGTTTTTT.

This clonotype was observed a few times. J is TRBJ2-5 and V is TRBV7-8; a possible D gene is TRBD1 (6 bases). Trimming pared 6 bases from V and 7 bases from J, leaving 27 bases between. CDR1 and CDR2 from the germline V gene are SGHVS and FQNEAQ. The CDR3 consists of 17 residues. CDR3 nucleotides: TGTGCCAGCAGTTTTCCTACTCAGGGGTTGAGCCTGGGGACCCAGTACTTC. Protein product: CASSFPTQGLSLGTQYF.

V gene TRBV7-9 combines with J gene TRBJ2-1; perhaps TRBD1 as D (6 bases). The CDR3 is 15 residues long. Looked up from germline, CDR1 is SEHNR and CDR2 is FQNEAQ (reference sequence). Between the trimmed V and J ends, which lost 7 bases and 5 bases, there was a span of 18 bases. CDR3 DNA: TGTGCCAGCACCCCCCTAAGGCAGGGGAACAATGAGCAGTTCTTC. It encodes CASTPLRQGNNEQFF. Full variable domain (missing parts from reference TRBV7-9 and TRBJ2-1): DTGVSQNPRHKITKRGQNVTFRCDPISEHNRLYWYRQTLGQGPEFLTYFQNEAQLEKSRLLSDRFSAERPKGSFSTLEIQRTEQGDSAMYLCASTPLRQGNNEQFFGPGTRLTVL.

The table lists this clonotype with many counts. The chain is built from TRBV7-6 and TRBJ2-1; 8 bases line up with TRBD2. The CDR3 runs to 18 residues. The V gene's germline CDR1 is SGHVS and CDR2 FNYEAQ. Unmatched junction bases numbered 12, after V lost 2 bases and J lost 3 bases. For the CDR3, the DNA is TGTGCCAGCAGCTTAAATTCGGGGGGGCCCGGGGGCTACAATGAGCAGTTCTTC. Its translation: CASSLNSGGPGGYNEQFF.

In its sample, this clonotype was seen a few times. This chain uses TRBV4-1 with TRBJ2-5; no reliable D call. CDR1 MGHRA and CDR2 YSYEKL come from the germline V gene. Between the trimmed V and J ends, which lost 4 bases and 5 bases, there was a span of 14 bases. This CDR3 has 14 amino acids. The CDR3: CASSLNPLRETQYF. The DNA of the CDR3 is TGCGCCAGCAGCCTGAACCCCCTCCGGGAGACCCAGTACTTC.

This clonotype came up a few times. This chain links TRBV4-2 with TRBJ2-7; D is perhaps TRBD2 (6 bases). CDR1 LGHNA and CDR2 YNFKEQ come from the germline V gene. The CDR3 consists of 13 residues. V dropped 5 bases and J dropped 6 bases, with 14 bases sitting between them. The DNA for the CDR3 is TGTGCCAGCAGCTTAGGGGAGGCGGGCGAGCAGTACTTC. Protein sequence: CASSLGEAGEQYF.

This chain joins TRBV5-1 and TRBJ1-6; a weak D match, TRBD1 (6 bases). V was trimmed by 1 base and J by 7 bases, leaving 12 bases between them. CDR1 is SGHRS and CDR2 is YFSETQ in the germline V gene. The CDR3 runs 15 residues. The CDR3 sequence: CASSLSGVGNSPLHF. In DNA, the CDR3 is TGCGCCAGCAGCTTGTCAGGGGTAGGCAATTCACCCCTCCACTTT. Full variable domain (missing parts from reference TRBV5-1 and TRBJ1-6): KAGVTQTPRYLIKTRGQQVTLSCSPISGHRSVSWYQQTPGQGLQFLFEYFSETQRNKGNFPGRFSGRQFSNSRSEMNVSTLELGDSALYLCASSLSGVGNSPLHFGNGTRLTVT.

The chain couples TRBV15 to TRBJ1-1; D is perhaps TRBD1 (5 bases). CDR3 length: 16 residues. V was trimmed by 0 bases and J by 3 bases, leaving 14 bases between them. In germline, CDR1 is LNHNV, CDR2 YYDKDF (reference sequence). CDR3 sequence: CATSRDRGVGYTEAFF. CDR3 bases: TGTGCCACCAGCAGAGATAGGGGTGTGGGTTACACTGAAGCTTTCTTT.

This clonotype was counted a few times. This sequence joins TRBV6-1 and TRBJ2-5; 10 bases map to TRBD2. The germline V gene has CDR1 MNHNS and CDR2 SASEGT. Losses at the gene ends were 11 bases for V and 4 bases for J; bases not matched to a gene: 16. This CDR3 is 16 amino acids long. The CDR3 DNA reads as TGTGCCGCCTCGGGAAGATCTAGCGGGGGTGGAGAGACCCAGTACTTC. Its protein is CAASGRSSGGGETQYF.

This clonotype was seen a few times. The genes are TRBV20-1 and TRBJ2-2; 7 nucleotides line up with TRBD2. V shed 3 bases and J 8 bases; nucleotides not matched to a gene: 6. Germline CDR1 reads DFQATT; CDR2 reads SNEGSKA (reference sequence). This CDR3 is 13 amino acids long. The CDR3 nucleotides are TGCAGTGCTAGGACCGGAGCGGGGGGGGAGCTGTTTTTT. Its translation: CSARTGAGGELFF.

This clonotype was counted only a few times. This chain uses TRBV27 with TRBJ2-6; D ambiguous. The CDR3 has 14 amino acids. The ends were cut back, 3 bases at V and 1 base at J, with 4 bases in the middle. Germline V gene data show CDR1 as MNHEY and CDR2 as SMNVEV (reference sequence). DNA of the CDR3: TGTGCCAGCAGTTTTGGGTCTGGGGCCAACGTCCTGACTTTC. This sequence encodes CASSFGSGANVLTF.

This clonotype appeared a few times. The chain has TRBV7-2 and TRBJ2-5; D is undetermined. This CDR3 is built from 13 residues. CDR1 is SGHTA, CDR2 FQGNSA, per germline. V was pared by 2 bases and J by 4 bases, with 8 bases between. The CDR3: CASSLFKGETQYF. In DNA, the CDR3 is TGTGCCAGCAGCTTATTTAAGGGAGAGACCCAGTACTTC.

A few counts support this clonotype. The V call is TRBV18, the J call TRBJ2-5; D is possibly TRBD1 (5 bases). The germline V gene encodes CDR1 KGHSH and CDR2 LQKENI. V dropped 4 bases and J dropped 0 bases, with 6 bases sitting between them. This CDR3 has 13 amino acids. The CDR3 loop is CASSQGYQETQYF. Here the CDR3 DNA reads TGTGCCAGCTCACAGGGGTACCAAGAGACCCAGTACTTC.

The CDR3 loop is CASRAGGRETQYF. As DNA, the CDR3 is TGTGCCAGCAGGGCAGGGGGCAGGGAGACCCAGTACTTC. V gene TRBV7-8 combines with J gene TRBJ2-5, with TRBD1 matching over 8 bases. Trimming cost V 6 bases and J 5 bases; bases outside gene matches: 5. The CDR3 extends over 13 amino acids. Looked up from germline, CDR1 is SGHVS and CDR2 is FQNEAQ.